This entry concerns a single T cell receptor (beta chain). Antigen: not known. This sample was included in a study of T-cell memory formation after mild COVID-19. General study results and limits: Contracting CD4+ clones lay largely in CM and EM, with CD8+ ones residing in EMRA. Pre-infection memory held some responding clones, suggesting pre-existing cross-reactive T cells responded. Clones shrinking from day 15 to 85 showed even CD4/CD8 mixes; later expanders tilted CD4+.

CDR3 size: 17 residues. The germline V gene has CDR1 WSHSY and CDR2 SAAADI. With V trimmed by 3 bases and J by 7 bases, 13 bases remained unmatched. 5'RACE primed from the constant segment yielded TCR alpha and TCR beta cDNA libraries bearing sample barcodes and UMIs. MiXCR, run by TCRdb on the 5' RACE reads, gives a single entry per CDR3 protein. The repertoire holds roughly 170,000 distinct CDR3 sequences, 20% to 25% seen once, with roughly 24% in the top ten. The sample was PBMCs or a T cell subset sorted from them (not recorded which). The rearrangement joins TRBV10-2 to TRBJ2-2, with TRBD1 matching 8 bases. The origin of this receptor is an adult woman who had mild COVID-19 (a few samples of this study predate the infection). Cell type and time point are not known. CDR3 DNA sequence: TGCGCCAGCAGTGAATGGCAGGGGGCGCAGGAAAGCGGGGAGCTGTTTTTT. Translated, it gives CASSEWQGAQESGELFF.